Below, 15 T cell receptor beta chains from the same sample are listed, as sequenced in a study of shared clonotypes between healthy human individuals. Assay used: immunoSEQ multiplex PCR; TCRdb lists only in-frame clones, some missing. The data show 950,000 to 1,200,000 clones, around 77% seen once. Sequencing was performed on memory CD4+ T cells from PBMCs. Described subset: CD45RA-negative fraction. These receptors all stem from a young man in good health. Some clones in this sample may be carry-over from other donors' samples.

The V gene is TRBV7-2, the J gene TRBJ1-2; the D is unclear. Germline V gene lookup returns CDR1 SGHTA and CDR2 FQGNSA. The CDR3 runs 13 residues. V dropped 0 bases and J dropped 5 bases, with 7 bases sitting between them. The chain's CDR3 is CASSLAGSYGYTF. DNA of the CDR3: TGTGCCAGCAGCTTAGCAGGGTCGTATGGCTACACCTTC.

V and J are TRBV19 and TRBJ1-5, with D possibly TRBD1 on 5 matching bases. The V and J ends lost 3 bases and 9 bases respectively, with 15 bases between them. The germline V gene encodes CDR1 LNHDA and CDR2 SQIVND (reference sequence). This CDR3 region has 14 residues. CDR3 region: CASSISGGAPPQHF. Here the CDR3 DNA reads TGTGCCAGTAGTATTTCGGGAGGGGCTCCGCCCCAGCATTTT.

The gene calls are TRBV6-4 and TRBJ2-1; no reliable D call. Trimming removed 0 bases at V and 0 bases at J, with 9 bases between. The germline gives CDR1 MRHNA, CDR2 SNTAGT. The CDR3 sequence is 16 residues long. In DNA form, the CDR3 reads TGTGCCAGCAGTGACTCCTTTGGCGTCTCCTACAATGAGCAGTTCTTC. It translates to CASSDSFGVSYNEQFF.

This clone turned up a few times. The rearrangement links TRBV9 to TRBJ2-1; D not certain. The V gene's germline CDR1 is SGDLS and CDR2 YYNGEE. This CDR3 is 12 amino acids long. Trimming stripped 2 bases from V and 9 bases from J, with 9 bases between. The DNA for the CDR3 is TGTGCCAGCAGCGTCGGGTATGGTGAGCAGTTCTTC. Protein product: CASSVGYGEQFF.

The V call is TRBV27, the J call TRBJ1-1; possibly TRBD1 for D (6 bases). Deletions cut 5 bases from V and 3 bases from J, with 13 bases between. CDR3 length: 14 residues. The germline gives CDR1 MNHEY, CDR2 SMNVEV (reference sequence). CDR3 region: CASSKRQAHTEAFF. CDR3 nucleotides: TGTGCCAGCAGTAAACGACAGGCCCACACTGAAGCTTTCTTT.

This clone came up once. The CDR3 sequence is CASSSPGRDNEQYF. The CDR3 DNA follows: TGTGCCAGCAGCTCGCCGGGACGTGATAACGAGCAGTACTTC. The V gene is TRBV7-2, the J gene TRBJ2-7, with D perhaps TRBD1 or TRBD2 (5 bases each). This CDR3 spans 14 amino acids. Trimming shortened V by 4 bases and J by 5 bases, and 15 bases separated the two germline ends. The germline V gene has CDR1 SGHTA and CDR2 FQGNSA.

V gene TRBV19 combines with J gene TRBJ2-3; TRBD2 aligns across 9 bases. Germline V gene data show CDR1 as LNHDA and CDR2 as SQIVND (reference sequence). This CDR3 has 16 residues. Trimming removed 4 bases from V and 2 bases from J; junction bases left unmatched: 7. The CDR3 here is CASSSRLAGYTDTQYF. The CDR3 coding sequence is TGTGCCAGTAGTAGCCGGCTAGCGGGGTACACAGATACGCAGTATTTT.

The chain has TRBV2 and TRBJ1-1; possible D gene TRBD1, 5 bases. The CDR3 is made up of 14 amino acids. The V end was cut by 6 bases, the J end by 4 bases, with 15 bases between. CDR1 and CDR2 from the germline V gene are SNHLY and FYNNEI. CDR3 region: CASRLEAGGTEAFF. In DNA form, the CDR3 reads TGTGCCAGCAGACTCGAAGCGGGGGGCACTGAAGCTTTCTTT.

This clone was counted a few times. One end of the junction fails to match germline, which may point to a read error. The CDR3 reads CASTQRTQGDPSYGYTF. CDR3 nucleotides: TGTGCCAGCACCCAAAGAACGCAGGGTGACCCTTCTTATGGCTACACCTTC. The chain couples TRBV14 to TRBJ1-2; tentative D call: TRBD1 (5 bases). Germline CDR1 SGHDN, CDR2 FVKESK. The CDR3 contains 17 residues.

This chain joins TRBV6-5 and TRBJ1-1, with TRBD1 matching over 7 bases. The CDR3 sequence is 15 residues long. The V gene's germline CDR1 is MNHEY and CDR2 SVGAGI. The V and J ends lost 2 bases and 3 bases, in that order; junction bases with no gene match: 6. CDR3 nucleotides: TGTGCCAGCAGTTACCGGGACAGACGTTACACTGAAGCTTTCTTT. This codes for CASSYRDRRYTEAFF.

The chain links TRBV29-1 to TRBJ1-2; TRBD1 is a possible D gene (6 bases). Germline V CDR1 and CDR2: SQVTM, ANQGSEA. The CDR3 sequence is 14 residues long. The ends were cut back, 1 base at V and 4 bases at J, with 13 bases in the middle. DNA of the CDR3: TGCAGCGTTGAAGGCAGCCAGGGGAGCTATGGCTACACCTTC. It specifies CSVEGSQGSYGYTF.

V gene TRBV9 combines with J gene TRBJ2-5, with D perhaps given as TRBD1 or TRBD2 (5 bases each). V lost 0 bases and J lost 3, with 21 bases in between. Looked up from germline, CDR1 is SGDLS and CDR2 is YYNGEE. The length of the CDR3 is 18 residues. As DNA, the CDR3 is TGTGCCAGCAGCGTAGAACGGGGCAGTCTCGCCCTCAAAGAGACCCAGTACTTC. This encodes CASSVERGSLALKETQYF.

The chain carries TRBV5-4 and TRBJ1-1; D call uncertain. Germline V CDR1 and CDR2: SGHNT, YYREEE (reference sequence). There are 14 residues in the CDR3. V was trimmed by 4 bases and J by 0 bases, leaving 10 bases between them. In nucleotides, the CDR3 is TGTGCCAGCAGCCTGGATCTATTGAACACTGAAGCTTTCTTT. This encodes CASSLDLLNTEAFF.

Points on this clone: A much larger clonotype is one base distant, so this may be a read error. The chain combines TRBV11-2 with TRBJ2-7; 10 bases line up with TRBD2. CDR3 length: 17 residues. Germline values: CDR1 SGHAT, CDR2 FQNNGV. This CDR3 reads CSSSIELAGSGRDEQYF. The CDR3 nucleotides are TGTTCCAGCAGCATAGAACTAGCGGGGAGTGGGAGGGACGAGCAGTACTTC.

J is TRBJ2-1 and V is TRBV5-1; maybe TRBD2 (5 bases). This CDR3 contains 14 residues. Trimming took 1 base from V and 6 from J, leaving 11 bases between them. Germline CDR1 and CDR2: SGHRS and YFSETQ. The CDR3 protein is CASSLNPRGNEQFF. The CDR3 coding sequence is TGCGCCAGCAGCTTGAATCCCCGGGGCAATGAGCAGTTCTTC.